This T cell receptor (beta chain) emerged from a study of blood T cell repertoires in COVID-19. Overall study context: T cells, B-cell-depleted T cells, or PBMCs provided the cDNA or gDNA that served as material.

Some clones are missing from TCRdb's copy, which holds only in-frame ones; the method was immunoSEQ multiplex PCR. The top ten clones hold about 3.5% of a sample with 150,000 to 200,000 clones, more than 75% of them seen once. The V and J ends lost 4 bases and 8 bases respectively, with 11 bases between them. This CDR3 spans 13 amino acids. Germline CDR1 LGHDT, CDR2 YNNKEL (reference sequence). The sequenced sample consisted of peripheral blood. The source is a man in his 70s with acute or convalescent COVID-19. This chain uses TRBV3-1 (or the pseudogene TRBV3-2) with TRBJ1-4; unclear D gene. The CDR3 here is CASSPSTWEKLFF. The CDR3 nucleotides are TGTGCCAGCAGCCCGAGTACCTGGGAAAAACTGTTTTTT.